Listed below are T cell receptor beta chains from one sample, sequenced in a study of T cells in Graves' hyperthyroidism and ophthalmopathy. TCRdb re-analysed the multiplex PCR reads in MiXCR, keeping a single row per CDR3 protein. Here the sample spans fewer than 250,000 distinct CDR3 sequences, 24% being singletons. The sample was blood. All receptors derive from a woman in her thirties or forties with Graves' ophthalmopathy. The CDR3 runs from the conserved cysteine through the conserved F or W. D genes are given only for firm matches. Rows give clone size only sometimes, using once, few, many, or a class for an expanded clone.

>TRBV28|few|TRBD1|TRBJ2-7
TGTGCCAGCCGACAGGGCTCTACAGAGCAGTACTTC
CASRQGSTEQYF
>TRBV28|many|TRBD1|TRBJ2-7
TGTGCCAGCAGTTCCGGGACAGAGTACGAGCAGTACTTC
CASSSGTEYEQYF
>TRBV4-2|many|-|TRBJ2-7
TGTGCCAGCAGCCAAGACCGGACGGTCAGCTCCTACGAGCAGTACTTC
CASSQDRTVSSYEQYF
>TRBV4-1|many|-|TRBJ2-7
TGCGCCAGCAGCCAAGATAGAAGGGGAGGTTACTACGAGCAGTACTTC
CASSQDRRGGYYEQYF
>TRBV5-1|few|-|TRBJ2-7
TGCGCCAGCAGACCCGCCTCCTCCTACGAGCAGTACTTC
CASRPASSYEQYF
>TRBV7-1|few|TRBD1|TRBJ2-2
TGTGCCAGCAGCTCCTCGCCCGGGACAGGGGGCAGAGGGAACACCGGGGAGCTGTTTTTT
CASSSSPGTGGRGNTGELFF
>TRBV3-1|many|TRBD2|TRBJ2-7
TGTGCCAGCAGCCAAGTTCCCCCCCTCGTCGCTGGGAGGGCCCACGAGCAGTACTTC
CASSQVPPLVAGRAHEQYF
>TRBV30|-|-|TRBJ2-5
TGTGCCTGGAGTCTTGCGCTCCAAGAGACCCAGTACTTC
CAWSLALQETQYF
>TRBV4-2|-|TRBD1|TRBJ1-3
TGTGCCAGCAGCCGAGGCCGGGACAGGGCGAATGGAAACACCATATATTTT
CASSRGRDRANGNTIYF
>TRBV4-2|once|-|TRBJ1-1
TGTGCCAGCAGCCAAAAGACAGGTTTGAACACTGAAGCTTTCTTT
CASSQKTGLNTEAFF
>TRBV6-4|-|TRBD1|TRBJ2-5
TGTGCCAGCAACAACCACAGGGGCGAGACCCAGTACTTC
CASNNHRGETQYF
>TRBV4-1|many|-|TRBJ2-7
TGCGCCAGCAGCTTCCATACGGGAGCCGAGCAGTACTTC
CASSFHTGAEQYF
>TRBV18|many|-|TRBJ2-7
TGTGCCAGCTCACCATGGACTGGCGAGCAGTACTTC
CASSPWTGEQYF
>TRBV12-3/TRBV12-4|many|TRBD1|TRBJ2-7
TGTGCCAGCAGCCCCGGACAGGGGTTCTACGAGCAGTACTTC
CASSPGQGFYEQYF
>TRBV12-3/TRBV12-4|many|-|TRBJ1-1
TGTGCCAGCAGTTTGGCAGGGGCTTTCACTGAAGCTTTCTTT
CASSLAGAFTEAFF
>TRBV27|many|-|TRBJ2-7
TGTGCCAGCAGTCCAAGGCAGCTTACCTACGAGCAGTACTTC
CASSPRQLTYEQYF
>TRBV30|many|TRBD2|TRBJ2-3
TGTGCCTGGACTAGCGGGAGCACAGATACGCAGTATTTT
CAWTSGSTDTQYF
>TRBV6-5|many|-|TRBJ1-2
TGTGCCAGCAGTTACGGCCAGCCGTATGGCTACACCTTC
CASSYGQPYGYTF
>TRBV5-5|many|TRBD2|TRBJ2-7
TGTGCCAGCAGCTCCGTAGCGGGAGATATCCACGAGCAGTACTTC
CASSSVAGDIHEQYF
>TRBV29-1|many|TRBD2|TRBJ2-3
TGCAGCGTTAAACTAGCGGGAATGAATACGCAGTATTTT
CSVKLAGMNTQYF
>TRBV12-3/TRBV12-4|many|-|TRBJ2-7
TGTGCCAGCAGCTTAACGGTAGGCGAGCAGTACTTC
CASSLTVGEQYF
>TRBV7-2|many|TRBD2|TRBJ2-7
TGTGCCAGCAGCTTAGCTGGGACTAGCGGGAGTAGGTACGAGCAGTACTTC
CASSLAGTSGSRYEQYF
>TRBV20-1|many|TRBD1|TRBJ2-4
TGCAGTGCTTACAGGGGGACCCGAAATATCATTCAGTACTTC
CSAYRGTRNIIQYF
>TRBV12-3/TRBV12-4|-|-|TRBJ1-1
TGTGCCAGCAGCCGGACAGCCCTCACTGAAGCTTTCTTT
CASSRTALTEAFF
>TRBV28|-|-|TRBJ1-1
TGTGCCAGCCTACAGAGACACACTGAAGCTTTCTTT
CASLQRHTEAFF
>TRBV12-3/TRBV12-4|many|-|TRBJ2-3
TGTGCCAGCAGATCGGCTAGCGTTGCCACAGATACGCAGTATTTT
CASRSASVATDTQYF
>TRBV7-2|many|-|TRBJ1-2
TGTGCCAGCAGCTTAGATGCAGGACGGAGTGGCTACACCTTC
CASSLDAGRSGYTF
>TRBV6-5|many|-|TRBJ2-5
TGTGCCAGCAGTTACTTCATGGAGACCCAGTACTTC
CASSYFMETQYF
>TRBV13|many|-|TRBJ2-2
TGTGCCAGCAGCGCCGGGACGAACACCGGGGAGCTGTTTTTT
CASSAGTNTGELFF
>TRBV7-2|-|-|TRBJ1-2
TGTGCCAGCAGCCTGACCCGAAAAAGGGGCTATGGCTACACCTTC
CASSLTRKRGYGYTF
>TRBV11-2|many|TRBD2|TRBJ2-2
TGTGCCAGCAGCTTCCTAACTAGCGGGAGGGGGCCCGGGGAGCTGTTTTTT
CASSFLTSGRGPGELFF
>TRBV12-3/TRBV12-4|many|-|TRBJ1-1
TGTGCCAGCAGTCCCGGGGCCGAGAACACTGAAGCTTTCTTT
CASSPGAENTEAFF
>TRBV6-5|many|TRBD2|TRBJ2-7
TGTGCCAGCAAAACAAGCGGGGGAACCTACGAGCAGTACTTC
CASKTSGGTYEQYF
>TRBV9|many|TRBD2|TRBJ2-4
TGTGCCAGCAGCTCAACAGCCGGGACTAGTGGAAACATTCAGTACTTC
CASSSTAGTSGNIQYF
>TRBV4-2|-|-|TRBJ1-1
TGTGCCAGCAGCCGTAGACAGGACTTAGTTACTGAAGCTTTCTTT
CASSRRQDLVTEAFF
>TRBV25-1|once|TRBD1|TRBJ2-2
TGTGCCAGCAGTGACCAGGGGGCCTCCGGGGAGCTGTTTTTT
CASSDQGASGELFF
>TRBV28|-|TRBD2|TRBJ2-1
TGTGCCAGCAGTTTAGATAGCGGGAGGGCCGAAAATGAGCAGTTCTTC
CASSLDSGRAENEQFF
>TRBV4-1|many|-|TRBJ1-2
TGCGCCAGCAGCGCAGCCTTAGGGGGCTACACCTTC
CASSAALGGYTF
>TRBV10-2|many|-|TRBJ2-7
TGCGCCAGCAGTGAGTCTACTGGGCTAGCGATCCAGTACTTC
CASSESTGLAIQYF
>TRBV15|-|-|TRBJ2-5
TGTGCCACCAGACTGGAGGGGCAGACAGAGACCCAGTACTTC
CATRLEGQTETQYF
>TRBV3-1|many|TRBD1|TRBJ1-5
TGTGCCAGCAGCCAAGGAAACAGGGGCCGTCAGCCCCAGCATTTT
CASSQGNRGRQPQHF
>TRBV7-2|many|-|TRBJ2-7
TGTGCCAGCAGCCCCACGGTTGGCTCCTACGAGCAGTACTTC
CASSPTVGSYEQYF
>TRBV19|many|TRBD2|TRBJ2-4
TGTGCCAGTAAGGGAGGCGGGAGAGTGGGAAACATTCAGTACTTC
CASKGGGRVGNIQYF
>TRBV2|many|-|TRBJ1-1
TGTGCCAGCAGGGCGGACTCTATGAACACTGAAGCTTTCTTT
CASRADSMNTEAFF
>TRBV19|many|TRBD2|TRBJ2-5
TGTGCCAGTGCCCCACTAGCGGGAGGAGGGGAGACCCAGTACTTC
CASAPLAGGGETQYF
>TRBV18|-|-|TRBJ1-5
TGTGCCAGCTCTCTTGAGAGGGACCAGCCCCAGCATTTT
CASSLERDQPQHF
>TRBV5-6|many|TRBD2|TRBJ2-3
TGTGCCAGCAGCTTGCCGCGGGAGTCGGATACGCAGTATTTT
CASSLPRESDTQYF
>TRBV9|many|-|TRBJ1-6
TGTGCCAGCAGCGTAGGTGGGGTGTCCTATAATTCACCCCTCCACTTT
CASSVGGVSYNSPLHF
>TRBV6-1|many|-|TRBJ1-5
TGTGCCAGCTGCCCCGCCAGAAATCAGCCCCAGCATTTT
CASCPARNQPQHF